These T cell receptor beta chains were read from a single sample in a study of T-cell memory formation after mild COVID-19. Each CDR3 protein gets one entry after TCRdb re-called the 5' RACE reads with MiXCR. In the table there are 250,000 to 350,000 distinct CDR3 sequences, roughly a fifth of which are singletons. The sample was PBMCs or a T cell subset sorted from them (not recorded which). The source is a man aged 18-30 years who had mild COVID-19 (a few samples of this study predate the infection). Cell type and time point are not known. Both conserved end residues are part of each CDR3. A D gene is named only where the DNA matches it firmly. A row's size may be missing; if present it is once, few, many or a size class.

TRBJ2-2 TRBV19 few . CASSILLGVTGELFF TGTGCCAGTAGTATACTTTTGGGTGTCACCGGGGAGCTGTTTTTT
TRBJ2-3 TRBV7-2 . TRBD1 CASSPTGQGISDTQYF TGTGCCAGCAGCCCGACCGGACAGGGAATATCAGATACGCAGTATTTT
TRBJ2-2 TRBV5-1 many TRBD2 CASSGGLAGNTGELFF TGCGCCAGCAGCGGGGGACTAGCGGGGAACACCGGGGAGCTGTTTTTT
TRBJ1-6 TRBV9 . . CASSGGQIANSPLHF TGTGCCAGCAGCGGAGGACAGATCGCGAATTCACCCCTCCACTTT
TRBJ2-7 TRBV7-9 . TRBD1 CASSSRQGGPYEQYF TGTGCCAGCAGCTCTAGACAGGGGGGCCCTTACGAGCAGTACTTC
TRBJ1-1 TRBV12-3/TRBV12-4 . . CASRFRGRMNTEAFF TGTGCCAGCAGGTTTCGGGGGCGGATGAACACTGAAGCTTTCTTT
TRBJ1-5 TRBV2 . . CASRARGDRYSNQPQHF TGTGCCAGCAGAGCCCGGGGAGACAGGTATAGCAATCAGCCCCAGCATTTT
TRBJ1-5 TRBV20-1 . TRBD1 CSARGQGAQPQHF TGCAGTGCTAGAGGACAGGGGGCCCAGCCCCAGCATTTT
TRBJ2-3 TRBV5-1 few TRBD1 CASSIRTGGSTDTQYF TGCGCCAGCAGCATTAGGACAGGGGGGAGCACAGATACGCAGTATTTT
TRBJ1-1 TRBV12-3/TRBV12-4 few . CASSIRSMNTEAFF TGTGCCAGCAGTATCAGGAGTATGAACACTGAAGCTTTCTTT
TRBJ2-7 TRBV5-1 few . CASSLVERTYEQYF TGCGCCAGCAGCTTGGTCGAGAGAACCTACGAGCAGTACTTC
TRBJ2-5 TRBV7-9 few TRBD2 CASGGTSGALETQYF TGTGCCAGCGGGGGGACTAGCGGGGCTTTAGAGACCCAGTACTTC
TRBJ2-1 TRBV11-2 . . CASSTDPFGSYHEQFF TGTGCCAGCAGCACGGACCCTTTCGGCTCCTACCATGAGCAGTTCTTC
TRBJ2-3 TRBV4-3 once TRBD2 CASSQDERGGPDTQYF TGCGCCAGCAGCCAAGATGAGCGGGGGGGCCCAGATACGCAGTATTTT
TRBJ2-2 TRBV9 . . CASSPFGTGELFF TGTGCCAGCAGCCCCTTTGGGACCGGGGAGCTGTTTTTT
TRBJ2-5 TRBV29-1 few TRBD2 CSVIMANTGTSGEETQYF TGCAGCGTGATAATGGCAAATACCGGGACTAGCGGGGAAGAGACCCAGTACTTC
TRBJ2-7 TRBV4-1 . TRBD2 CASSRLAGLYEQYF TGCGCCAGCAGCCGACTAGCGGGGTTGTACGAGCAGTACTTC
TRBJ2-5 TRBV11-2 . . CASSWGLQETQYF TGTGCCAGCAGCTGGGGACTGCAAGAGACCCAGTACTTC